The 17 T cell receptor beta chains in this list originate from one sample, sequenced in a study of shared clonotypes between healthy human individuals. TCRdb's copy holds only in-frame clones and misses some; the assay was immunoSEQ multiplex PCR. The table lists roughly 1,800,000 clones, over 85% of them singletons. It was CD45RO-negative cells, positively selected for CCR7, that made up naive CD8 cells, with terminally differentiated effector memory CD45RA+ cells excluded. The sequenced sample was naive CD8+ T cells sorted from blood. All receptors come from a man aged 18 to 30 in good health.

This chain connects TRBV7-2 to TRBJ2-1; no clear D gene. The V and J ends lost 1 base and 3 bases respectively, with 10 bases between them. Germline loops: CDR1 SGHTA, CDR2 FQGNSA. The CDR3 has 15 amino acids. Here the CDR3 reads CASSLEGGNYNEQFF. DNA for the CDR3: TGTGCCAGCAGCTTAGAGGGCGGTAACTACAATGAGCAGTTCTTC.

This rearrangement joins TRBV7-9 to TRBJ2-4; no clear D gene. Looked up from germline, CDR1 is SEHNR and CDR2 is FQNEAQ (reference sequence). The V gene lost 1 base and the J gene lost 6 bases, with 16 bases spanning the gap. This CDR3 comprises 16 residues. Here the CDR3 DNA reads TGTGCCAGCAGCTTAGTACGAGAGTTTAATGGAAACATTCAGTACTTC. This codes for CASSLVREFNGNIQYF.

The gene calls are TRBV9 and TRBJ2-1; TRBD2 agrees at 11 bases. This CDR3 spans 17 amino acids. Trimming cost V 4 bases and J 2 bases; bases outside gene matches: 8. Germline V lookup: CDR1 SGDLS, CDR2 YYNGEE. In DNA, the CDR3 is TGTGCCAGCAGCCCTTCGACTAGCGGGGAGACCTACAATGAGCAGTTCTTC. This sequence encodes CASSPSTSGETYNEQFF.

CDR3 amino acids: CSVELAGEHSYEQYF. The CDR3 DNA reads TGCAGCGTTGAACTAGCGGGGGAACACTCCTACGAGCAGTACTTC. V is TRBV29-1 and J is TRBJ2-7, with TRBD2 matching 10 bases. In germline, CDR1 is SQVTM, CDR2 ANQGSEA. The V gene end was trimmed by 2 bases and the J gene end by 0 bases; junction bases not matched to a gene: 4. CDR3 length equals 15 residues.

In DNA form, the CDR3 reads TGCGCCACCCAACGGGGGATGGGCACCGGGGAGCTGTTTTTT. Translation: CATQRGMGTGELFF. This rearrangement joins TRBV5-1 to TRBJ2-2, with a possible D match to TRBD2 (6 bases). Germline V CDR1 and CDR2: SGHRS, YFSETQ. V lost 9 bases and J lost 4, with 16 bases in between. This CDR3 is built from 14 residues.

The rearrangement joins TRBV7-9 to TRBJ2-1; TRBD1 aligns across 10 bases. CDR3 length: 17 residues. Germline lookup yields CDR1 SEHNR and CDR2 FQNEAQ (reference sequence). Unmatched junction bases numbered 12, after V lost 5 bases and J lost 5 bases. This CDR3 is CASSPAPDRGPNNEQFF. For the CDR3, the DNA is TGTGCCAGCAGCCCCGCTCCCGACAGGGGGCCCAACAATGAGCAGTTCTTC.

The chain employs TRBV7-6 and TRBJ2-2, with 12 nucleotides matching TRBD2. Germline trimming cut 2 bases from V and 3 bases from J; bases unmatched to any gene: 7. The CDR3 is made up of 18 amino acids. Germline assignment: CDR1 SGHVS and CDR2 FNYEAQ. DNA of the CDR3: TGTGCCAGCAGCTTAAGACTAGCGGGAGTCAGGGACACCGGGGAGCTGTTTTTT. Translated, it gives CASSLRLAGVRDTGELFF.

As to this clone: The same CDR3 also results from other DNA sequences found in this sample. CDR3 region: CASSPLAGYTDTQYF. The CDR3 region has the DNA TGTGCCAGCAGTCCACTAGCGGGGTACACAGATACGCAGTATTTT. V usage is TRBV27 and J usage is TRBJ2-3, with 10 bases matching TRBD2. The CDR3 is made up of 15 amino acids. The V gene end was trimmed by 5 bases and the J gene end by 2 bases; junction bases not matched to a gene: 4. Germline CDR1 and CDR2: MNHEY and SMNVEV (reference sequence).

V gene TRBV11-3 combines with J gene TRBJ2-1; D is possibly TRBD2 (7 bases). The germline V and J ends were trimmed by 0 bases and 5 bases, with 11 bases remaining between them. The CDR3 is 15 amino acids. CDR1 SGHNT and CDR2 YENEEA come from the germline V gene. The CDR3 DNA reads TGTGCCAGCAGCTTAGAGGGGGGGCCAGACAATGAGCAGTTCTTC. Translated: CASSLEGGPDNEQFF.

This clone came up once. V gene TRBV7-9 combines with J gene TRBJ2-7; 7 bases are a match to TRBD1. Trimming removed 5 bases from V and 3 bases from J; junction bases left unmatched: 7. The V gene's germline CDR1 is SEHNR and CDR2 FQNEAQ (reference sequence). CDR3 length: 14 residues. This CDR3 reads CASSLPDRNYEQYF. In nucleotides, the CDR3 is TGTGCCAGCAGCCTCCCGGACAGGAACTACGAGCAGTACTTC.

The rearrangement joins TRBV29-1 to TRBJ2-3; no firm D call. The V gene's germline CDR1 is SQVTM and CDR2 ANQGSEA. The CDR3 sequence is 17 residues long. With 4 bases removed from V and 0 bases from J, the gap between germline ends came to 20 bases. The CDR3 loop is CSVVGAVGISSTDTQYF. CDR3 in DNA: TGCAGCGTTGTGGGTGCAGTGGGAATTTCTAGCACAGATACGCAGTATTTT.

J is TRBJ2-2 and V is TRBV5-1; the D call may be TRBD1 or TRBD2 (5 bases each). The germline V and J ends were trimmed by 4 bases and 7 bases, with 14 bases remaining between them. The germline CDR1 and CDR2 sequences are SGHRS and YFSETQ. This CDR3 contains 14 residues. CDR3 DNA sequence: TGCGCCAGCAGCCTGGGACCAGCCAACGGGGAGCTGTTTTTT. Its protein is CASSLGPANGELFF.

This clone was detected only once. V gene TRBV15 combines with J gene TRBJ2-2; tentatively, D is TRBD1 (5 bases). Germline V gene data show CDR1 as LNHNV and CDR2 as YYDKDF (reference sequence). The CDR3 length is 18 residues. The V and J ends lost 0 bases and 6 bases respectively, with 20 bases between them. The CDR3, as DNA: TGTGCCACCAGCAGAGAATTGGCAGGGAAGTTAGGCGCCGGGGAGCTGTTTTTT. The encoded protein is CATSRELAGKLGAGELFF.

The gene calls are TRBV27 and TRBJ1-1; the D gene is possibly TRBD1 (5 bases). V was trimmed by 0 bases and J by 11 bases, leaving 13 bases between them. This CDR3 has 13 residues. Germline CDR1 MNHEY, CDR2 SMNVEV (reference sequence). CDR3 sequence (DNA): TGTGCCAGCAGTTTATCTGGGGCTGGAGGGGCTTTCTTT. Encoded protein: CASSLSGAGGAFF.

This chain uses TRBV13 with TRBJ2-1; the match to TRBD2 covers 10 bases. Germline V gene lookup returns CDR1 PRHDT and CDR2 FYEKMQ (reference sequence). Germline trimming cut 5 bases from V and 2 bases from J; bases unmatched to any gene: 6. The CDR3 is 16 residues long. The CDR3 protein is CASSLSSGRAYNEQFF. The CDR3 DNA reads TGTGCCAGCAGCCTTTCGAGCGGGAGGGCCTACAATGAGCAGTTCTTC.

The J gene is TRBJ2-7, the V gene TRBV5-1; possible D gene TRBD1, 5 bases. This CDR3 has 13 amino acids. Trimming left V 5 bases short and J 3 bases short, with 12 bases between. Germline V gives CDR1 SGHRS, CDR2 YFSETQ. This chain's CDR3 is CASSSDSGYEQYF. DNA of the CDR3: TGCGCCAGCAGTTCCGACAGTGGCTACGAGCAGTACTTC.

This clone was found once. The chain is built from TRBV6-1 and TRBJ2-5, with D perhaps being TRBD1 or TRBD2 (5 bases each). CDR1 is MNHNS and CDR2 is SASEGT in the germline V gene. Trimming shortened V by 4 bases and J by 5 bases, and 14 bases separated the two germline ends. CDR3 length: 14 amino acids. The CDR3 protein is CASSGPGTYETQYF. The CDR3 DNA reads as TGTGCCAGCAGTGGACCCGGGACCTATGAGACCCAGTACTTC.